This T cell receptor (beta chain) was sequenced during a study of blood T cells in healthy people across ages. The study, taken as a whole, reports: TCR beta diversity per million T cells fell roughly linearly with age.

This clonotype has just a few counts. What it binds is unknown. CDR1 is SGHRS and CDR2 is YFSETQ in the germline V gene. The CDR3 length is 15 residues. V lost 4 bases and J lost 4, with 16 bases in between. Through a sample-barcoded 5' primer and a J-beta primer mix, a second PCR was run for roughly 6 to 12 cycles. Using its own MiXCR run on the 5' RACE reads, TCRdb lists one record per CDR3 protein. Here the sample spans about 1.7 million distinct CDR3 sequences, 28% being singletons. The receptor comes from a woman in her 30s in good health. The V gene is TRBV5-1, the J gene TRBJ2-3; D tentatively reads TRBD1 or TRBD2 (5 bases each). Input material: blood. CDR3 bases: TGCGCCAGCAGCCGATCCAACGGGGCCGCAGATACGCAGTATTTT. Amino acid sequence: CASSRSNGAADTQYF.